The clone carrying this TCR beta chain was seen only a few times. CDR1 ENHRY and CDR2 SYGVKD come from the germline V gene. The CDR3 totals 15 residues. The ends were cut back, 6 bases at V and 0 bases at J, with 12 bases in the middle. The source of the sample is a study of blood T cell repertoires in COVID-19. Study-level background: Donors in the United States, Italy and Spain gave samples during acute or convalescent COVID-19. T cells, B-cell-depleted T cells, or PBMCs supplied cDNA or gDNA.

Methods used by the authors: Nucleated cell number was recorded as an estimate derived from reference gene primer amplification. Sequenced by immunoSEQ multiplex PCR; TCRdb stores in-frame clones only, minus some. That table furnishes V, J and clone size, whereas the DNA furnished D and trimming. The sample has about 36,000 clones, over 75% seen once; the top ten hold roughly 5.2%. The chain joins TRBV10-3 to TRBJ1-3, with TRBD1 as a possible D gene (6 bases). Material: peripheral blood. The TCR sequence derives from a human donor in a cohort sampled during active COVID-19. The CDR3 region is CAISRTGSSGNTIYF. The CDR3 nucleotides are TGTGCCATCAGCCGCACAGGGAGCTCTGGAAACACCATATATTTT.